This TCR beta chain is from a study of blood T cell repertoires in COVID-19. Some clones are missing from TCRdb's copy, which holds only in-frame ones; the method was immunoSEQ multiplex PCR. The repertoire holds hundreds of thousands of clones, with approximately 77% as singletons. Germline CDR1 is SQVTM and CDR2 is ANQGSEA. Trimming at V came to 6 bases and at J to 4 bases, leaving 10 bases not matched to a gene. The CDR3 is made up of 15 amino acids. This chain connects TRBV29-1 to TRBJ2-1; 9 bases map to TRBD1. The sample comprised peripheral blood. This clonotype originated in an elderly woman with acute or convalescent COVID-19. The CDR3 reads CSVAQQGAGYNEQFF. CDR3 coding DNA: TGCAGCGTCGCACAACAGGGGGCGGGTTACAATGAGCAGTTCTTC.